This T cell receptor beta chain is from a study of PD-1 blockade in classical Hodgkin lymphoma. The repertoire was sequenced with immunoSEQ multiplex PCR; TCRdb's copy has only in-frame clones and lacks some. The sample holds about 97,000 clones, 80% to 85% seen once. The germline V and J ends were trimmed by 4 bases and 9 bases, with 15 bases remaining between them. CDR1 MNHEY and CDR2 SMNVEV come from the germline V gene (reference sequence). The CDR3 sequence is 13 residues long. Relapses following autologous stem cell transplantation were seen in all patients, with brentuximab vedotin exposure varying.

The sequence derives from a human donor with classical Hodgkin lymphoma. The specimen comprised peripheral blood mononuclear cells (PBMCs), sampled at baseline. This chain joins TRBV27 and TRBJ1-1; tentative D call: TRBD1 (5 bases). CDR3 nucleotides: TGTGCCAGCAGTTCACGACAGAGACTCAAAGCTTTCTTT. Protein: CASSSRQRLKAFF.